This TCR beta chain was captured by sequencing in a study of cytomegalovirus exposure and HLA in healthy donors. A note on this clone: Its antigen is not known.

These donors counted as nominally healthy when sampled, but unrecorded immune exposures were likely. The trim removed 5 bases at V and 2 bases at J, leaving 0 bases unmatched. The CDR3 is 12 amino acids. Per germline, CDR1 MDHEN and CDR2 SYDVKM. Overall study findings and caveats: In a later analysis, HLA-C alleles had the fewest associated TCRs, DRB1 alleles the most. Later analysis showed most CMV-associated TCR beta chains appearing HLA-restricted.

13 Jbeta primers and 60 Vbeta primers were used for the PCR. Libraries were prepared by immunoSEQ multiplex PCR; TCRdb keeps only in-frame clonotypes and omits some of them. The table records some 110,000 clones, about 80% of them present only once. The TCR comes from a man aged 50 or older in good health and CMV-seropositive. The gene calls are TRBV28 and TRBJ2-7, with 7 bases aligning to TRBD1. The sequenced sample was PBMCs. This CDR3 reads CASSTGAYEQYF. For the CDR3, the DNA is TGTGCCAGCAGTACAGGGGCCTACGAGCAGTACTTC.